This T cell receptor (beta chain) was identified during a study of blood T cell repertoires in COVID-19. Turning to the study itself: The United States, Italy and Spain were the sources of the acute and convalescent COVID-19 samples.

The Seattle patients, enrolled during active infection, were followed longitudinally. Clones were sequenced by immunoSEQ multiplex PCR, and TCRdb holds only the in-frame ones, with some missing. The sample has about 120,000 clones; around nine tenths are singletons. Source material: peripheral blood. The TCR sequence derives from a man aged 55 to 70 with COVID-19, enrolled during active disease.

CDR3 in DNA: TGCGCCAGCAGCCAAGGAAGACAGGGGGTAGCCAAAAACATTCAGTACTTC. The encoded protein is CASSQGRQGVAKNIQYF. The rearrangement joins TRBV4-3 to TRBJ2-4; the match to TRBD1 covers 9 bases. The V gene end was trimmed by 1 base and the J gene end by 0 bases; junction bases not matched to a gene: 4. Germline lookup yields CDR1 LGHNA and CDR2 YSLEER. The CDR3 totals 17 residues.